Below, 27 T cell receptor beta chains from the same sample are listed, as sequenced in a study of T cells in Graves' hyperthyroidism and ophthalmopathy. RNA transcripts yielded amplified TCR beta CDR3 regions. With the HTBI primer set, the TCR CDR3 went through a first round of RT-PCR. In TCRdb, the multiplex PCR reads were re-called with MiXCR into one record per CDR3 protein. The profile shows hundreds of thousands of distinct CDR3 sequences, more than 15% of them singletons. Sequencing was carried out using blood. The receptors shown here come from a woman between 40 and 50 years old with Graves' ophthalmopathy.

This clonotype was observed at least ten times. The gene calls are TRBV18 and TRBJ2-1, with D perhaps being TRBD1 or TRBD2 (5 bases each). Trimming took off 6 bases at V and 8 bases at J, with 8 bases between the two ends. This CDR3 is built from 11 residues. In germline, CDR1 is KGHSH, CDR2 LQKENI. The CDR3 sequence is CASSRGDEQFF. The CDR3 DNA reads TGTGCCAGCTCCCGAGGGGATGAGCAGTTCTTC. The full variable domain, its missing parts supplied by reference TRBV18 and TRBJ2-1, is NAGVMQNPRHLVRRRGQEARLRCSPMKGHSHVYWYRQLPEEGLKFMVYLQKENIIDESGMPKERFSAEFPKEGPSILRIQQVVRGDSAAYFCASSRGDEQFFGPGTRLTVL.

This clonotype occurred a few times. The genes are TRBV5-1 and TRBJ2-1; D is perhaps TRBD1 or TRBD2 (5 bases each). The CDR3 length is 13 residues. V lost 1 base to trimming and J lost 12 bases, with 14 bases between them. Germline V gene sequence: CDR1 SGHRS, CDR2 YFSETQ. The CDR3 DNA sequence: TGCGCCAGCAGCTTGAGGGGAGAAACATCGCAGTTCTTC. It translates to CASSLRGETSQFF.

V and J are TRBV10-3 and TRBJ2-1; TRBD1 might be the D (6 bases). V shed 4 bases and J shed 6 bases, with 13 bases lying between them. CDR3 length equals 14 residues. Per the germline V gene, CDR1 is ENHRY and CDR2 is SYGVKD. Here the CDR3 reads CAISGGLQGNEQFF. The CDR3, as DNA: TGTGCCATCAGTGGGGGGCTCCAAGGCAATGAGCAGTTCTTC.

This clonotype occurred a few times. DNA for the CDR3: TGCGCCAGCAGCTTGGTACCCCCGGTAAACACCGGGGAGCTGTTTTTT. Amino acids: CASSLVPPVNTGELFF. The chain recombines TRBV5-1 with TRBJ2-2; D gene uncertain. The length of the CDR3 is 16 residues. V lost 0 bases to trimming and J lost 2 bases, with 11 bases between them. The germline V gene encodes CDR1 SGHRS and CDR2 YFSETQ.

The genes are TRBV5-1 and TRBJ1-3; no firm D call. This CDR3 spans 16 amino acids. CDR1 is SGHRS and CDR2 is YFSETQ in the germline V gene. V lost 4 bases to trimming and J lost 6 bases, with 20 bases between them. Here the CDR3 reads CASSRVGLYRENTIYF. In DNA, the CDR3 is TGCGCCAGCAGCCGCGTCGGCCTCTACCGTGAAAACACCATATATTTT.

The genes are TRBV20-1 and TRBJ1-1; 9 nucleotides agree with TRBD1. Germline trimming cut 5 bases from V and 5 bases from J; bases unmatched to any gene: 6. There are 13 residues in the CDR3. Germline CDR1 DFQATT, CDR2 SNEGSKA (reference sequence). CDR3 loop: CSADPTGGTEAFF. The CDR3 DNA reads TGCAGTGCTGACCCGACAGGGGGGACTGAAGCTTTCTTT.

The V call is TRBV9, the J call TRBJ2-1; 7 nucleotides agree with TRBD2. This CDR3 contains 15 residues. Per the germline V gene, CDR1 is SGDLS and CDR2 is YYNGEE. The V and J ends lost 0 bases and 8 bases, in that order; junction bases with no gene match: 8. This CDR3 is CASSVGLADQDEQFF. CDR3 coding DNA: TGTGCCAGCAGCGTAGGGCTAGCGGATCAGGATGAGCAGTTCTTC.

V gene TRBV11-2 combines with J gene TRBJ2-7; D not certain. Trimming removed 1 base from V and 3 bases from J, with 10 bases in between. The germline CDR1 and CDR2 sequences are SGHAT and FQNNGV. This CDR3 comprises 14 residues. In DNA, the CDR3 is TGTGCCAGCAGCTTAGTAGCCAACTACTACGAGCAGTACTTC. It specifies CASSLVANYYEQYF. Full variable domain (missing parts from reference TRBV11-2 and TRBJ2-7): EAGVAQSPRYKIIEKRQSVAFWCNPISGHATLYWYQQILGQGPKLLIQFQNNGVVDDSQLPKDRFSAERLKGVDSTLKIQPAKLEDSAVYLCASSLVANYYEQYFGPGTRLTVT.

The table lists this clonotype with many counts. The CDR3 spells CASSPGGRASREQFF. The CDR3 DNA reads as TGTGCCAGCAGCCCCGGGGGGCGGGCGTCTCGGGAGCAGTTCTTC. V usage is TRBV3-1 and J usage is TRBJ2-1; possible D gene TRBD2, 7 bases. Deletions cut 4 bases from V and 10 bases from J, with 20 bases between. The CDR3 is 15 amino acids. The germline V gene encodes CDR1 LGHDT and CDR2 YNNKEL (reference sequence).

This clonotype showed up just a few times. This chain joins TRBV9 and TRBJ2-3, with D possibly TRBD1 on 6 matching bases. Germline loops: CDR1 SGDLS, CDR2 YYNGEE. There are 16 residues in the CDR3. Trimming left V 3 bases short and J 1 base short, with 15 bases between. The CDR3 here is CASSAGQGIGTDTQYF. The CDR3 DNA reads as TGTGCCAGCAGCGCAGGGCAGGGGATCGGCACAGATACGCAGTATTTT.

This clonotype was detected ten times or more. The CDR3 region is CASYPQGRFYNEQFF. In DNA, the CDR3 is TGTGCCAGTTACCCACAGGGCAGATTCTACAATGAGCAGTTCTTC. The rearrangement uses TRBV28 and TRBJ2-1, with D tentatively TRBD1 (6 bases). With 9 bases removed from V and 3 bases from J, the gap between germline ends came to 18 bases. CDR3 size: 15 residues. CDR1 is MDHEN, CDR2 SYDVKM, per germline.

The CDR3: CSARDLAGGGYTF. The CDR3, as DNA: TGCAGTGCTAGAGATTTGGCAGGGGGAGGCTACACCTTC. The chain combines TRBV20-1 with TRBJ1-2; 7 bases fit TRBD1. V dropped 0 bases and J dropped 8; count of bases not matched to a gene: 6. This CDR3 is built from 13 residues. Germline V gives CDR1 DFQATT, CDR2 SNEGSKA (reference sequence).

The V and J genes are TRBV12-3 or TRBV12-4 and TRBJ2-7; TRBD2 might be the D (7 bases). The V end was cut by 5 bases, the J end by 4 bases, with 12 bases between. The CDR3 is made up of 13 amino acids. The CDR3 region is CASSKGGGYEQYF. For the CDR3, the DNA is TGTGCCAGCAGTAAAGGGGGAGGGTACGAGCAGTACTTC.

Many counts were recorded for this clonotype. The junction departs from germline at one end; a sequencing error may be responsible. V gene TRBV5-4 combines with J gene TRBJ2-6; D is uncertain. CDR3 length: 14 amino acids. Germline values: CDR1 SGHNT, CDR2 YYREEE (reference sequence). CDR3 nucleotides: TGTGCCAGCAGTTTGGCCTCTGGGGCCAACGTCCTGACTTTC. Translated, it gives CASSLASGANVLTF.

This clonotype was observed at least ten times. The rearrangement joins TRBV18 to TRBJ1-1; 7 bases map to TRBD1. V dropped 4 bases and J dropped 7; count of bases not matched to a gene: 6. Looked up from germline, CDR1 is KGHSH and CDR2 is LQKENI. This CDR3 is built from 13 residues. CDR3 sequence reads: CASSQGQRVEAFF. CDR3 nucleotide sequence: TGTGCCAGCTCACAGGGACAGCGTGTTGAAGCTTTCTTT.

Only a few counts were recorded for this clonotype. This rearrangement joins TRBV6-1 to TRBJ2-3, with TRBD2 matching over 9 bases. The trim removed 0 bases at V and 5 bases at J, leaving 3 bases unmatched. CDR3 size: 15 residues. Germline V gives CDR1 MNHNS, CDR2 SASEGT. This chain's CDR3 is CASSEAAGGVDTQYF. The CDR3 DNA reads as TGTGCCAGCAGTGAAGCGGCGGGGGGGGTAGATACGCAGTATTTT.

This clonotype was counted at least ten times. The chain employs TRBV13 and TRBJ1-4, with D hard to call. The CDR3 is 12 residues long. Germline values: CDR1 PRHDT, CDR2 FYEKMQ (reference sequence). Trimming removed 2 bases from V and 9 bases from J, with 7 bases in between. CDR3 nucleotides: TGTGCCAGCAGCTTACGTGGACAAAAACTGTTTTTT. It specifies CASSLRGQKLFF.

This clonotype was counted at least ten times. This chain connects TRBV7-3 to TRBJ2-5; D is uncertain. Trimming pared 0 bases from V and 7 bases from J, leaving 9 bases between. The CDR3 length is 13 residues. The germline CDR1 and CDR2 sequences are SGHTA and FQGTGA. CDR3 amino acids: CASSLTAAGTQYF. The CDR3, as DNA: TGTGCCAGCAGCTTAACGGCGGCAGGGACCCAGTACTTC.

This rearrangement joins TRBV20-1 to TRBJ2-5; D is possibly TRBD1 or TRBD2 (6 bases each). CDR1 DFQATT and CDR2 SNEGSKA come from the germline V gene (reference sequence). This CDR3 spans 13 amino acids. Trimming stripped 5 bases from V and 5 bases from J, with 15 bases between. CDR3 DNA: TGCAGTGCTGGCCTGGGGGCGGGGGAGACCCAGTACTTC. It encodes CSAGLGAGETQYF.

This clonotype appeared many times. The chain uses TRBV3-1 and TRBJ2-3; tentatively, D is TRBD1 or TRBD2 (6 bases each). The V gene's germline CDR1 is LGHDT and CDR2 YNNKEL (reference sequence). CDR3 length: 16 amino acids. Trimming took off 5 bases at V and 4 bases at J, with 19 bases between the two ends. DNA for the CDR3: TGTGCCAGCAGCGACAACTTGGCAAGGGGGGCAGATACGCAGTATTTT. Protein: CASSDNLARGADTQYF.

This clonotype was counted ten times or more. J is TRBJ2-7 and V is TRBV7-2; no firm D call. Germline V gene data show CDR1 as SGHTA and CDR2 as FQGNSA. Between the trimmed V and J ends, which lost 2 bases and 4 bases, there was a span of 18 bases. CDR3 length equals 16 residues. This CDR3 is CASSLRVLGLGYEQYF. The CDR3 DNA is TGTGCCAGCAGCTTAAGAGTACTGGGATTGGGGTACGAGCAGTACTTC.

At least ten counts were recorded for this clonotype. The CDR3 nucleotides are TGTGCCAGCAGCTTAGCGGTAACCGTGAATGAGCAGTTCTTC. Protein: CASSLAVTVNEQFF. The chain joins TRBV11-2 to TRBJ2-1; D is unresolved. The V end was cut by 1 base, the J end by 7 bases, with 11 bases between. The CDR3 loop spans 14 amino acids. Germline values: CDR1 SGHAT, CDR2 FQNNGV.

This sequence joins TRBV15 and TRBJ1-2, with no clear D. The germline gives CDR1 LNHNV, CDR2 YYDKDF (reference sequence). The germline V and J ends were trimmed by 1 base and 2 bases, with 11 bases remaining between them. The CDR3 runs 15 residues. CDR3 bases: TGTGCCACCAGCAGAGGCGGCAGCAGAAACTATGGCTACACCTTC. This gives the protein CATSRGGSRNYGYTF. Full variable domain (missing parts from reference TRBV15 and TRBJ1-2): DAMVIQNPRYQVTQFGKPVTLSCSQTLNHNVMYWYQQKSSQAPKLLFHYYDKDFNNEADTPDNFQSRRPNTSFCFLDIRSPGLGDTAMYLCATSRGGSRNYGYTFGSGTRLTVV.

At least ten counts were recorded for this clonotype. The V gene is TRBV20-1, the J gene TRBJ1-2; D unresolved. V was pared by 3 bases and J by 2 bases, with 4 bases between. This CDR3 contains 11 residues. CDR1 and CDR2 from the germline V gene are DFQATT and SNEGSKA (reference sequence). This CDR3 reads CSARDNYGYTF. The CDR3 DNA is TGCAGTGCTAGGGACAACTATGGCTACACCTTC.

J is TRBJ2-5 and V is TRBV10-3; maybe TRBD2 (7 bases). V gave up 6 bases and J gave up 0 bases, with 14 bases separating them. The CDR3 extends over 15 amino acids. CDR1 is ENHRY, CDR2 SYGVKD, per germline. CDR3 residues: CAISGGPGNQETQYF. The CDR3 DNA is TGTGCCATCAGCGGGGGGCCGGGGAACCAAGAGACCCAGTACTTC.

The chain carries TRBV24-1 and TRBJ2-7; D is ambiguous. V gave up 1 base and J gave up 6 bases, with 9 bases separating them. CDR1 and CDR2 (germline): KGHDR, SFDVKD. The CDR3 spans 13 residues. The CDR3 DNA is TGTGCCACCAGTGATTTACTTCACGGCGAGCAGTACTTC. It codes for CATSDLLHGEQYF.

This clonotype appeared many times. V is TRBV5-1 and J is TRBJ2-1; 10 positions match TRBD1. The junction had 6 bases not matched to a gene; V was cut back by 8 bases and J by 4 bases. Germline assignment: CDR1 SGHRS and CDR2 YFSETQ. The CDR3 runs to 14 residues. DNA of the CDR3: TGCGCCAGTACATCGGGACAGGGGTACAATGAGCAGTTCTTC. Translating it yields CASTSGQGYNEQFF.